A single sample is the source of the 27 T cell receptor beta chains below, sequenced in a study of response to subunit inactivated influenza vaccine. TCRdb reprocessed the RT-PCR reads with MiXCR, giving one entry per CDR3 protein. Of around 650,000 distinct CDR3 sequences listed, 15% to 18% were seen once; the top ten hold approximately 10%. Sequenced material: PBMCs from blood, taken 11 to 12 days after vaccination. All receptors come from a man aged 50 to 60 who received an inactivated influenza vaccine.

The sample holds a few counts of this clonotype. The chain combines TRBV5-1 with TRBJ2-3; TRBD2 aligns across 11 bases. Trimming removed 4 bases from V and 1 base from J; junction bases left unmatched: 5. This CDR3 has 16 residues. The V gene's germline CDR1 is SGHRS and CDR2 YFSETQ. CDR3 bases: TGCGCCAGCAGCACCGGGACTAGCGGCGGCACAGATACGCAGTATTTT. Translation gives CASSTGTSGGTDTQYF.

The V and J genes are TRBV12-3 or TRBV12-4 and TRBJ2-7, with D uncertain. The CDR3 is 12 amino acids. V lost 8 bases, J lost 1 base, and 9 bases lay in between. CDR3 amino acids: CASGGLSYEQYF. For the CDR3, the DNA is TGTGCCAGCGGCGGATTGTCCTACGAGCAGTACTTC.

The CDR3 sequence: CASSWGLPSTDTQYF. The CDR3 DNA follows: TGCGCCAGCAGCTGGGGACTTCCTAGCACAGATACGCAGTATTTT. V is TRBV5-1 and J is TRBJ2-3; D possibly corresponds to TRBD2 (6 bases). V lost 3 bases and J lost 0, with 11 bases in between. Germline-derived CDR1 and CDR2 are SGHRS and YFSETQ. The CDR3 extends over 15 amino acids. The full variable domain, rest sourced from reference TRBV5-1 and TRBJ2-3, is KAGVTQTPRYLIKTRGQQVTLSCSPISGHRSVSWYQQTPGQGLQFLFEYFSETQRNKGNFPGRFSGRQFSNSRSEMNVSTLELGDSALYLCASSWGLPSTDTQYFGPGTRLTVL.

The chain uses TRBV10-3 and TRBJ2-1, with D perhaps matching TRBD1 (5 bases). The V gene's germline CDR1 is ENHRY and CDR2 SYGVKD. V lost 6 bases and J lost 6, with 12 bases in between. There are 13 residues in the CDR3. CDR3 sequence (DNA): TGTGCCATCAGAAACCTAGGGGTCAATGAGCAGTTCTTC. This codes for CAIRNLGVNEQFF.

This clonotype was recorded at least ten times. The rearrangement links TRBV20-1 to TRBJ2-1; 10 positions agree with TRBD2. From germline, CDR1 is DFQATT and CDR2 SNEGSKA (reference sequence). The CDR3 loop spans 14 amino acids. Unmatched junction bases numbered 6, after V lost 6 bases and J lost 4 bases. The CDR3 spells CSAHGLAVYNEQFF. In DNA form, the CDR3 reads TGCAGTGCCCACGGACTAGCGGTATACAATGAGCAGTTCTTC.

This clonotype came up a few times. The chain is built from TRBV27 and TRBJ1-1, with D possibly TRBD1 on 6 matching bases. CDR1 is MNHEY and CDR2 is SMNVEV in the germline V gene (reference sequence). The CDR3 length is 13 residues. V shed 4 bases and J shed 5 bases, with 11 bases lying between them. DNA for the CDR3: TGTGCCAGCAGTTGGGGGGGGGCGACTGAAGCTTTCTTT. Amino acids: CASSWGGATEAFF.

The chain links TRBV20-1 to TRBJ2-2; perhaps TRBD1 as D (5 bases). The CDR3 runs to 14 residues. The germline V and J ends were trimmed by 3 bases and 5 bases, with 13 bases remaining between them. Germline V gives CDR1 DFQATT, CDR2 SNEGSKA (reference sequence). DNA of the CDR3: TGCAGTGCTAGGACAGAGCTAAGGACCGGGGAGCTGTTTTTT. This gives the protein CSARTELRTGELFF.

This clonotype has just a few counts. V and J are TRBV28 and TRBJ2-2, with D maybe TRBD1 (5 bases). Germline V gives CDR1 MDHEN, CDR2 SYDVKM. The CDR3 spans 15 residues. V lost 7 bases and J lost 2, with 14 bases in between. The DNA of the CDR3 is TGTGCCAGCATCCGTCAGGGAATTAACACCGGGGAGCTGTTTTTT. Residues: CASIRQGINTGELFF.

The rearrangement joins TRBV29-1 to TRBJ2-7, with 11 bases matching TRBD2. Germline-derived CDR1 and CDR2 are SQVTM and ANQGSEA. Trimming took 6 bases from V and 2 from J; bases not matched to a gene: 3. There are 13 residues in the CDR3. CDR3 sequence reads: CSVELAGAYEQYF. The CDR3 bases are TGCAGCGTCGAACTAGCGGGGGCCTACGAGCAGTACTTC.

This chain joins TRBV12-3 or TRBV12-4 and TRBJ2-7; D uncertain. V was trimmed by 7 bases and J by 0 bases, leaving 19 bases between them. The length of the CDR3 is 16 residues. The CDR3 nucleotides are TGTGCCAGCACTCCTCTACAGTCCGCGAGCTCCTACGAGCAGTACTTC. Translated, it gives CASTPLQSASSYEQYF.

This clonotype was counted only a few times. The CDR3 sequence is CASSLVDFLGAGELFF. The CDR3 nucleotides are TGTGCCAGCAGCTTAGTCGACTTCTTAGGGGCCGGGGAGCTGTTTTTT. The genes are TRBV7-8 and TRBJ2-2; possibly TRBD1 for D (5 bases). The length of the CDR3 is 16 residues. Germline lookup yields CDR1 SGHVS and CDR2 FQNEAQ. Trimming shortened V by 1 base and J by 6 bases, and 15 bases separated the two germline ends.

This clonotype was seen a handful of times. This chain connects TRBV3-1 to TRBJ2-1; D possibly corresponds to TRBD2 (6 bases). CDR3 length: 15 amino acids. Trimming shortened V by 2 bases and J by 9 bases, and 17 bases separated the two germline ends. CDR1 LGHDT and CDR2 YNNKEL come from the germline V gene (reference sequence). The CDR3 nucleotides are TGTGCCAGCAGCCAAATTGGCGGGGCGGTTGGTGAGCAGTTCTTC. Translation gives CASSQIGGAVGEQFF.

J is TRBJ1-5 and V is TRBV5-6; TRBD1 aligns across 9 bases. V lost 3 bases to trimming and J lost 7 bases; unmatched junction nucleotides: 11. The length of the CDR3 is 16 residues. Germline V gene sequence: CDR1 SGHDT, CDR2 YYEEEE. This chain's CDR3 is CASSYGTDRGGQPQHF. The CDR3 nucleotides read TGTGCCAGCAGCTACGGGACGGACAGGGGAGGGCAGCCCCAGCATTTT. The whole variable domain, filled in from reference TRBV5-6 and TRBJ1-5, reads DAGVTQSPTHLIKTRGQQVTLRCSPKSGHDTVSWYQQALGQGPQFIFQYYEEEERQRGNFPDRFSGHQFPNYSSELNVNALLLGDSALYLCASSYGTDRGGQPQHFGDGTRLSIL.

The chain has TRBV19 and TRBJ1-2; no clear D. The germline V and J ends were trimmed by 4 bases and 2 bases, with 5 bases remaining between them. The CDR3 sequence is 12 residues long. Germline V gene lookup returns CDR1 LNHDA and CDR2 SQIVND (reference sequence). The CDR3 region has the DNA TGTGCCAGTAGTAATCAGAACTATGGCTACACCTTC. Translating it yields CASSNQNYGYTF.

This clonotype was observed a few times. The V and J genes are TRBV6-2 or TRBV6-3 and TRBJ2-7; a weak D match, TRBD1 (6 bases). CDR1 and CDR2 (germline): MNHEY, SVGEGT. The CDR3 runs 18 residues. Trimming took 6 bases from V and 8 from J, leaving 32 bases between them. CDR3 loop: CASRLILGEDGQPWKQYF. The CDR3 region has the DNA TGTGCCAGCAGATTAATTTTAGGAGAAGACGGACAGCCCTGGAAGCAGTACTTC.

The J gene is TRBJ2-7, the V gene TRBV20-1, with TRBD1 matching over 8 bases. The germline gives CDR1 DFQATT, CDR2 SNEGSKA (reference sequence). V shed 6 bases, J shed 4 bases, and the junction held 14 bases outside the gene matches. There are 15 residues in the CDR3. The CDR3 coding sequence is TGCAGTGCCCACCATTGGCAGGGGGCGAGGTACGAGCAGTACTTC. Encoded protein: CSAHHWQGARYEQYF.

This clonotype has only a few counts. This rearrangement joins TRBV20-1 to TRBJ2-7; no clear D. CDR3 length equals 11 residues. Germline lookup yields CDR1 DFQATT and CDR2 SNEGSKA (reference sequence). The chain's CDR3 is CAWMDLSEQYF. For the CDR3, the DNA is TGCGCCTGGATGGACCTCTCCGAGCAGTACTTC.

CDR3 nucleotides: TGTGCAAGTCGCTTAGTAGGGACGCCGAGCTCCTACGAGCAGTACTTC. Amino acids: CASRLVGTPSSYEQYF. The rearrangement links TRBV12-2 to TRBJ2-7; the D segment call TRBD1 is taken from the table without a DNA check. TRBV12-2 is described as a pseudogene. The CDR3 has 16 amino acids.

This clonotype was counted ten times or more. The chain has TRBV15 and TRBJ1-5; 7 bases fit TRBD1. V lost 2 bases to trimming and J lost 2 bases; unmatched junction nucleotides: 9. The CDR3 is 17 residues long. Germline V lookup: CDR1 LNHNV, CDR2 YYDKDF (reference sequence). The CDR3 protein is CATSRPYRTGGNQPQHF. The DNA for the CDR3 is TGTGCCACCAGCAGACCCTATAGGACAGGAGGCAATCAGCCCCAGCATTTT.

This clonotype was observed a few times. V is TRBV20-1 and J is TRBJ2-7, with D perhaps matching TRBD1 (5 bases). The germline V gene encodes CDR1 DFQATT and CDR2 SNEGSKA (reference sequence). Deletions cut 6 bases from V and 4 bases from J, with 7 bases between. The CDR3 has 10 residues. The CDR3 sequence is CSARQYEQYF. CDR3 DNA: TGCAGTGCAAGACAGTACGAGCAGTACTTC.

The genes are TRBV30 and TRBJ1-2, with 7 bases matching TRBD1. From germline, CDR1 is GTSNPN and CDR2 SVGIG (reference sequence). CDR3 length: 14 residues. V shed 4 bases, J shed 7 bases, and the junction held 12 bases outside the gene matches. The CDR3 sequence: CAWMSRQGHRGYTF. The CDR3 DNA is TGTGCCTGGATGAGTCGACAGGGCCATCGTGGCTACACCTTC.

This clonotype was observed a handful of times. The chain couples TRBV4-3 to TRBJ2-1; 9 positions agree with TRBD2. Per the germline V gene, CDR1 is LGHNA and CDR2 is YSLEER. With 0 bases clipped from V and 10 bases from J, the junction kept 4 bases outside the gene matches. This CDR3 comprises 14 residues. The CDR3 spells CASSQDWLAGEQFF. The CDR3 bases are TGCGCCAGCAGCCAAGATTGGCTAGCGGGGGAGCAGTTCTTC.

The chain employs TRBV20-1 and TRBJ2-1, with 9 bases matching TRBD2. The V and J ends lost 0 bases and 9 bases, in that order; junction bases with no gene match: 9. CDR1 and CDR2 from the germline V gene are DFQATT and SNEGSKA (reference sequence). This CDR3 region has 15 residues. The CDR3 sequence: CSARDLRGGPGEQFF. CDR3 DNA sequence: TGCAGTGCTAGAGATTTGCGGGGGGGCCCCGGTGAGCAGTTCTTC.

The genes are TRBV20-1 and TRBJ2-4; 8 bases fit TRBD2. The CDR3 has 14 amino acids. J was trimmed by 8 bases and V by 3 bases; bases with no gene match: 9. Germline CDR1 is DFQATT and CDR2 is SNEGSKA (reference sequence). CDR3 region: CSASLGRGADIQYF. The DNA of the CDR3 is TGCAGTGCTAGCCTCGGGAGGGGCGCGGACATTCAGTACTTC.

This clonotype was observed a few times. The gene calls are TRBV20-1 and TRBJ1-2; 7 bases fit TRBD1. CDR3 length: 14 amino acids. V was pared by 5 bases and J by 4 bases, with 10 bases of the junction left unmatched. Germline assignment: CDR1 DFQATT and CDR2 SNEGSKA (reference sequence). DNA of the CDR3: TGCAGTGCTCCGGAAAAGGGACAGACCTATGGCTACACCTTC. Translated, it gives CSAPEKGQTYGYTF.

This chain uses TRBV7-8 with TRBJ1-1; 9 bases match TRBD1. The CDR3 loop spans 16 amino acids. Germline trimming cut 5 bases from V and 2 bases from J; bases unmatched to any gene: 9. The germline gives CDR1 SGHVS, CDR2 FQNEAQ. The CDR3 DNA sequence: TGTGCCAGCAGCCCAAGCCGGGACAGGGTAAACACTGAAGCTTTCTTT. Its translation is CASSPSRDRVNTEAFF.

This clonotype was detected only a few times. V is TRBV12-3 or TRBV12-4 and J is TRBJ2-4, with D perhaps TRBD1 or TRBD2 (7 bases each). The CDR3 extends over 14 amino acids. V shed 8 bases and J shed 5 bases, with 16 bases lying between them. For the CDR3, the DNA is TGTGCCAGCGGAAGGGGAGGGGGCGAAAACATTCAGTACTTC. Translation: CASGRGGGENIQYF.